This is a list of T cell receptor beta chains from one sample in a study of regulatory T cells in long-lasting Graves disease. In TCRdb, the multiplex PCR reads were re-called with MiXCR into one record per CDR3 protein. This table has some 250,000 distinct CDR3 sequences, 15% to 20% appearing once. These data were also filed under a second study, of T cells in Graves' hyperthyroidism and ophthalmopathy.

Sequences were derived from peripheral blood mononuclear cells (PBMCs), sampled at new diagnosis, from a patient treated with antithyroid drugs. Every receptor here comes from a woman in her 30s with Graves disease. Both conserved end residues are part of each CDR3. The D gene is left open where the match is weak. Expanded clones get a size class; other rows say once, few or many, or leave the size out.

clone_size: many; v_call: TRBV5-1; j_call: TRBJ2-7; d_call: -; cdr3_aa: CASSLDGSYTYEQYF; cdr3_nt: TGCGCCAGCAGCCTGGACGGATCTTATACCTACGAGCAGTACTTC
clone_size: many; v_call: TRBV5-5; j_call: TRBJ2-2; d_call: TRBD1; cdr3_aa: CASSRTGAFGELFF; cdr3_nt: TGTGCCAGCAGCCGGACAGGGGCGTTCGGGGAGCTGTTTTTT
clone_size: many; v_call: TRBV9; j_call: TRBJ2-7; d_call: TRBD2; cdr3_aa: CASSEGGLAGAKYEQYF; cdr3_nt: TGTGCCAGCAGCGAGGGGGGACTAGCGGGGGCGAAGTACGAGCAGTACTTC
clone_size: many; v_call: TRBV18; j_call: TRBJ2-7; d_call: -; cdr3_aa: CASSPRQPSPYEQYF; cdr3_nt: TGTGCCAGCTCACCACGGCAGCCGTCCCCCTACGAGCAGTACTTC
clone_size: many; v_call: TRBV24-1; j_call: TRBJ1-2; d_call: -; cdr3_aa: CATSDSGTEYGYTF; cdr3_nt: TGTGCCACCAGTGACTCCGGGACGGAATATGGCTACACCTTC
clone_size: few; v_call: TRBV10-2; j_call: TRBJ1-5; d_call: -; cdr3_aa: CASSLTGADQPQHF; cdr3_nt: TGCGCCAGCAGTCTTACGGGGGCGGATCAGCCCCAGCATTTT
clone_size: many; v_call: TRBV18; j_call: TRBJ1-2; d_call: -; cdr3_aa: CASSSRDPAYGYTF; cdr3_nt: TGTGCCAGCTCGTCCCGGGACCCGGCCTATGGCTACACCTTC
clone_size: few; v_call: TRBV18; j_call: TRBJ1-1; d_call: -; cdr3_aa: CASSPTEGGTEAFF; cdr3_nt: TGTGCCAGCTCACCGACCGAAGGGGGAACTGAAGCTTTCTTT
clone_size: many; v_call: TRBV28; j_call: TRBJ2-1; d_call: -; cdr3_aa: CASSQRRANNEQFF; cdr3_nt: TGTGCCAGTAGTCAAAGGAGGGCCAACAATGAGCAGTTCTTC
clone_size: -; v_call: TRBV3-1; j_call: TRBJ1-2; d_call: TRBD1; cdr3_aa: CASTGQGFYTF; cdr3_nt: TGTGCCAGCACGGGACAGGGGTTTTACACCTTC
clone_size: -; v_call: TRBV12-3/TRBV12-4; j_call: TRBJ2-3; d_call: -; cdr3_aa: CASRMRGGVTDTQYF; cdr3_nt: TGTGCCAGCCGGATGAGGGGGGGGGTCACAGATACGCAGTATTTT
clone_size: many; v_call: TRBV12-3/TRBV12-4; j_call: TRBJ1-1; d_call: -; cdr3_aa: CASGRKANTEAFF; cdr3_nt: TGTGCCAGCGGTCGTAAAGCGAACACTGAAGCTTTCTTT
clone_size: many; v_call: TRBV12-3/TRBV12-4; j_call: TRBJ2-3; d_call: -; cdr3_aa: CASSRTDTQYF; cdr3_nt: TGTGCCAGCAGTAGGACAGATACGCAGTATTTT
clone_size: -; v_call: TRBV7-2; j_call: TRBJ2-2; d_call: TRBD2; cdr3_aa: CASSLYLAGGTNTGELFF; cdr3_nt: TGTGCCAGCAGCTTATATCTAGCGGGGGGCACGAACACCGGGGAGCTGTTTTTT
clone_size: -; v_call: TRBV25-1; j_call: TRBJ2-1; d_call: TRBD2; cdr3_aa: CASSEGGEQFF; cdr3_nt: TGTGCCAGCAGTGAGGGGGGGGAGCAGTTCTTC
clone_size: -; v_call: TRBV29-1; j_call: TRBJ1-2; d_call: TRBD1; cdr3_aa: CSVTQRTGADYGYTF; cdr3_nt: TGCAGCGTCACACAGCGGACAGGGGCGGACTATGGCTACACCTTC
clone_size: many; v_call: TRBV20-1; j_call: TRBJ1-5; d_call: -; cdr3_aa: CSAQGSSNQPQHF; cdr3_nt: TGCAGTGCTCAGGGATCAAGCAATCAGCCCCAGCATTTT
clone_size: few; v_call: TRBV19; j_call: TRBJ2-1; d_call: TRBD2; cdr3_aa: CASSGAGGLYNEQFF; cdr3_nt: TGTGCCAGTAGTGGGGCGGGGGGACTTTACAATGAGCAGTTCTTC
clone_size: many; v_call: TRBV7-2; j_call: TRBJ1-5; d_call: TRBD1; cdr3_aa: CASSLGDRGSQPQHF; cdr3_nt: TGTGCCAGCAGCTTAGGGGACAGGGGTAGTCAGCCCCAGCATTTT
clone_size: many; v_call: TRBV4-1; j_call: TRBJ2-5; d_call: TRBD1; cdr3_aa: CASSQEGQPKNGETQYF; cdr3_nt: TGCGCCAGCAGCCAAGAGGGACAGCCTAAGAATGGGGAGACCCAGTACTTC
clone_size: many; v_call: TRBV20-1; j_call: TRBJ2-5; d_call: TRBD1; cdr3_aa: CSADTGAETQYF; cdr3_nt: TGCAGTGCCGACACAGGGGCGGAGACCCAGTACTTC
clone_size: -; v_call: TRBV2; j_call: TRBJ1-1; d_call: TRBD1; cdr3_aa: CASSDILQVAGTGVTEAFF; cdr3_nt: TGTGCCAGCAGTGACATTCTCCAGGTGGCGGGTACAGGGGTAACTGAAGCTTTCTTT
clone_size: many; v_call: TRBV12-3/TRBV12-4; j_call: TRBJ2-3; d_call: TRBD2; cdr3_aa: CASTPRGGGLALGTDTQYF; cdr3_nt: TGTGCCAGCACCCCAAGGGGGGGGGGACTAGCGTTGGGCACAGATACGCAGTATTTT
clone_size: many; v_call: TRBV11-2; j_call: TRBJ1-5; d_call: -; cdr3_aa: CASSFPGRDQPQHF; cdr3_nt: TGTGCCAGCAGTTTTCCGGGTAGGGATCAGCCCCAGCATTTT
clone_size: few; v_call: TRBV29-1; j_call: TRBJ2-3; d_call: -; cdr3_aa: CGVAGTYTDTQYF; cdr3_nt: TGCGGCGTTGCTGGGACCTACACAGATACGCAGTATTTT
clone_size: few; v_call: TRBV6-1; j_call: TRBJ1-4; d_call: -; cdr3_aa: CASRESAGEKLFF; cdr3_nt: TGTGCCAGCCGGGAGAGTGCGGGGGAAAAACTGTTTTTT
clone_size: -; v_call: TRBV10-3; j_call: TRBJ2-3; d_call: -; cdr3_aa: CAISEGRLRYF; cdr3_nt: TGTGCCATCAGTGAAGGCCGCCTCAGGTATTTT
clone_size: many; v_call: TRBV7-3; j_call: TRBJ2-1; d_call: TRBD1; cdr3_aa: CASSSSGGSSYNEQFF; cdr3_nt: TGTGCCAGCAGCTCGTCAGGGGGAAGCTCCTACAATGAGCAGTTCTTC
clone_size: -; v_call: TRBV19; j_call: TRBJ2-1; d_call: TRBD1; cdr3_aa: CASSTTGGKDEQFF; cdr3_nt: TGTGCCAGTAGTACCACAGGGGGTAAGGATGAGCAGTTCTTC
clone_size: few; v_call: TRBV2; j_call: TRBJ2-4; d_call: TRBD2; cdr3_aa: CASCKSGGGGNIQYF; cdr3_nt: TGTGCCAGCTGTAAAAGCGGGGGGGGGGGAAACATTCAGTACTTC
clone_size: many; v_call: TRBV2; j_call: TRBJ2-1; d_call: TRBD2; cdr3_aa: CASRLSGVGSYNEQFF; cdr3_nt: TGTGCCAGCAGGTTGAGCGGGGTAGGCTCCTACAATGAGCAGTTCTTC
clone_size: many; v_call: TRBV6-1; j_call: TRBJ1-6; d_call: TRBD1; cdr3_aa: CASSRQGSDSPLHF; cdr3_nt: TGTGCCAGCAGCAGACAGGGGTCGGATTCACCCCTCCACTTT
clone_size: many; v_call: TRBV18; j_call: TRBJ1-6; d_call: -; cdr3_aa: CASSPAGNSPLHF; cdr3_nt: TGTGCCAGCTCGCCAGCGGGGAATTCACCCCTCCACTTT
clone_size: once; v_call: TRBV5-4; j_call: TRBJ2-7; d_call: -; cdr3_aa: CASSFHGRAYEQYF; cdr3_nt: TGTGCCAGCAGCTTCCACGGCAGGGCCTACGAGCAGTACTTC
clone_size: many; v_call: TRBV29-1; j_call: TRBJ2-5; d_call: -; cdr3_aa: CSFRREMETQYF; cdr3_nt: TGCAGCTTCCGCCGGGAAATGGAGACCCAGTACTTC
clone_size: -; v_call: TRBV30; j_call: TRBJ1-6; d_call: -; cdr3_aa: CAWRKGKISSYNSPLHF; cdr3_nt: TGTGCCTGGAGGAAAGGGAAAATAAGCTCCTATAATTCACCCCTCCACTTT
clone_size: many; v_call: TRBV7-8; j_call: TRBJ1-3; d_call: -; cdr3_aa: CASSPGRVMAGNTIYF; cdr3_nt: TGTGCCAGCAGCCCTGGTCGAGTTATGGCTGGAAACACCATATATTTT